This T cell receptor beta chain comes out of a study of T-cell reconstitution after alpha-beta-depleted transplantation in children. The TCRbeta library incorporated unique molecular identifiers. TCRdb fed the PCR reads into MiXCR, producing one record per CDR3 protein. The data hold more than 90,000 distinct CDR3 sequences, with 7.5% to 9.5% observed a single time. The V gene's germline CDR1 is ENHRY and CDR2 SYGVKD. Trimming took 2 bases from V and 6 from J; bases not matched to a gene: 6. The CDR3 extends over 15 amino acids. This clonotype was seen repeatedly, ten times or more. The rearrangement links TRBV10-3 to TRBJ2-1; TRBD2 aligns across 8 bases. The origin of this receptor is a human donor who donated a stem cell graft to a child with congenital amegakaryocytic thrombocytopenia. Here the sequenced sample was PBMCs from the stem cell graft donor, taken from the stem cell graft. The CDR3 is CAISEGAGEGNEQFF. In DNA form, the CDR3 reads TGTGCCATCAGTGAGGGAGCGGGAGAGGGCAATGAGCAGTTCTTC.